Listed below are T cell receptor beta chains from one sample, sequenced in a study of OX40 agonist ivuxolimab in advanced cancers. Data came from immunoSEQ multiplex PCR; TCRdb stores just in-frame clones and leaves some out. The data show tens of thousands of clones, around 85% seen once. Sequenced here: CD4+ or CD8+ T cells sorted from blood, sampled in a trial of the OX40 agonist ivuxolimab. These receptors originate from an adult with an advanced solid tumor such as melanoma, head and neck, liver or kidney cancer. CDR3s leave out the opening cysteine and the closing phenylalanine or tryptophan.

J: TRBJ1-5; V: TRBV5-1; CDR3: ASSVGPDGQPQH
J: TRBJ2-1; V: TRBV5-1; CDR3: ASSVEVGGNEQF
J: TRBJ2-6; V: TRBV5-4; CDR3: ASSQQGRGANVLT
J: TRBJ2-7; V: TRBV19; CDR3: ASRSTGGSYEQY
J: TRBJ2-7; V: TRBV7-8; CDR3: ASSLARGSSGGISYEQY
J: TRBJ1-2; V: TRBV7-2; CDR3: ASTGRRDLGYT
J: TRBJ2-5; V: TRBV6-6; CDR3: ASSYGLGFETQY
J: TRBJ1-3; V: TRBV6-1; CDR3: ASSEAVLSGNTIY
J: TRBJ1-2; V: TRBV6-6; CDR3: AGGQPPYYGYT
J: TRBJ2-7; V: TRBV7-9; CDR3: ASSLAQGAREQY
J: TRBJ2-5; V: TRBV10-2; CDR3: ASSARGLAGVETQY
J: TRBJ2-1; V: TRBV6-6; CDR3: ASSYQNNEQF
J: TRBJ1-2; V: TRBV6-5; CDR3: ASRRAGGGTYGYT
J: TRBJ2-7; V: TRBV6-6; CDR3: ASRRTDEQY
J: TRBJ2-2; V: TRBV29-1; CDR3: SVESGRTGELF
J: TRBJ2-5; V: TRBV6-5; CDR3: ASRRIVQETQY
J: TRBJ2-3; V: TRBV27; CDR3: ASSLSHRTPGDTQY
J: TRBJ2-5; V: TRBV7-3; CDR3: ASSPRGGRETQY
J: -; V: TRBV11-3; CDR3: ASRRGGGPGEQY
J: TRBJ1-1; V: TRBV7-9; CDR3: ALSSTNTEAF
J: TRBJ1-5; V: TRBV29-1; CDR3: SAVPGPGFFPVQPQH
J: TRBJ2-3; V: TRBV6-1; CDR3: ASLDRVGGTDTQY
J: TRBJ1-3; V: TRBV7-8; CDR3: ASSSLTGGQSGNTIY
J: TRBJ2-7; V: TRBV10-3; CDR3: AISSPGEQY
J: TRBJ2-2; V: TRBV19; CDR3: ASTQPNRDRGSIGELF
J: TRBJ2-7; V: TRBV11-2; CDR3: ASSLVAWQGSEQY
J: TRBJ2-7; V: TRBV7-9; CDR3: ASSTGRDVEQY
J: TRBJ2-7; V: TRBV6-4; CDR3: ASLPGQGAHEQY
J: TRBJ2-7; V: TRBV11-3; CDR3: ASSAWRAYVQY
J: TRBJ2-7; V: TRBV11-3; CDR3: ASSPVAGEVEQY
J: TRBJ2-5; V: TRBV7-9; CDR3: ASSPLATSGVQETQY
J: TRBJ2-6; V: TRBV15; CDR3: ATSRDTVGSWGANVLT
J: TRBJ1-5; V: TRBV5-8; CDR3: ASSLSAPGGNQPQH
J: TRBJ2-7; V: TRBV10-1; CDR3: ASSTGTSLY
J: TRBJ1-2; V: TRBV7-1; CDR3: ASSPSYREGYGYT
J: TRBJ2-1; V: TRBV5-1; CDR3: ASSLEWTSANEQF
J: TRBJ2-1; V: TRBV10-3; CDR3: AISGISYNEQF
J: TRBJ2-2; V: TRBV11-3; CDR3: ASSSRVGRGGTGELF
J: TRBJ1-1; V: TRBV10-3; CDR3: AISDRQDTEAF
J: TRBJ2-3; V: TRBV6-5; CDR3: ASKRLARPDTQY